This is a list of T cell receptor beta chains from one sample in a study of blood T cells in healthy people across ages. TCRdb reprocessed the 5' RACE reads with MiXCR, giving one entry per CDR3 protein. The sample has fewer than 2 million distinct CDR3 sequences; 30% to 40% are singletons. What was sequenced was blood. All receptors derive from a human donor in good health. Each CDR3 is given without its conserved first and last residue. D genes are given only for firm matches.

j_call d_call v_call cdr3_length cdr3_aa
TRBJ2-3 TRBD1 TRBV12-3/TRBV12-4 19 ASSLVLLSSRDRTSTDTQY
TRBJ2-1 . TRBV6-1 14 ASTTGGVRHGNEQF
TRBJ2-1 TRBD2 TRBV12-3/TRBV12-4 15 ASSNPTTSGGANEQF
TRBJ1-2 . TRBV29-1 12 SVEPPGDPYGYT
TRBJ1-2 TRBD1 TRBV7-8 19 ASSPDWMDRDKQSINYGYT
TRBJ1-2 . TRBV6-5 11 ASSSQGTDGYT
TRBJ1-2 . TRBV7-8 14 ASSSSSQTDIYGYT
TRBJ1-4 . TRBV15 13 ATSRDGGPGEKLF
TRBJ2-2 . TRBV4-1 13 ASSQFKGFAGELF
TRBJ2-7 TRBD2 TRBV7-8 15 ASSLIGLAGNAYEQY
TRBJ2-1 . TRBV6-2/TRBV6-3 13 ASSRGTDFYNEQF
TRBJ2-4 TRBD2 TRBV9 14 ASSGPTSGDANIQY
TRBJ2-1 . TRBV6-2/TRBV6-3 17 ASSYSSASRTGPNNEQF
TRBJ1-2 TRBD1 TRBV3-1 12 ASSYGTGYGGYT
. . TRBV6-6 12 ASSYMVVQETQF
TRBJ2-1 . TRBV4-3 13 ASSQEGGFYNEQF
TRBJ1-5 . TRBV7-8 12 ASSLSDVNQPQH
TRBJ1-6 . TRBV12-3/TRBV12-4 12 ASSSTGPNSPLH
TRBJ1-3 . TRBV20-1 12 SARDPGAGNTIY
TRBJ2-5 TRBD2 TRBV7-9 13 ASSSTGTRRETQY
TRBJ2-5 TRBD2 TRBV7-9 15 ASSHDLSGRYQETQY
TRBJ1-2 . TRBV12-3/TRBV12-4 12 ASSIQDMGDGYT
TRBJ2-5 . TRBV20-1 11 SARDPQTETQY
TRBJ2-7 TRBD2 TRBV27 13 ASSAETSGSYEQY
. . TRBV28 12 ASTQGTLKSEQY
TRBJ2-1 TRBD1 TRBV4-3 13 ASSQTRDREDEQF
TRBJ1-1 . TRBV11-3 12 ASSLDPGRTEAF
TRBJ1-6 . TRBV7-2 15 ASSSSRGSSYNSPLH
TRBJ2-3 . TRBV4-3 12 ASSQESAEDTQY
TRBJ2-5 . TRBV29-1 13 SVVSPSGLEETQY
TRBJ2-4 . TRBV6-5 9 ASSYGHWQY
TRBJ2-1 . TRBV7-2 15 ASSLPQKGRLYNGQF
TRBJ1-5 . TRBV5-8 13 ASRPPARGGQPQH